This entry lists 18 T cell receptor beta chains sequenced from one sample in a study of blood T cell repertoires in COVID-19. The assay was immunoSEQ multiplex PCR, and TCRdb's table has in-frame clones only and misses some. The table shows approximately 500,000 clones, with less than 90% occurring only once. The sequenced sample was peripheral blood. The receptors were sampled from a woman in her forties or fifties with COVID-19, enrolled during active disease.

The chain has TRBV9 and TRBJ1-3; 8 bases agree with TRBD1. Germline CDR1 SGDLS, CDR2 YYNGEE. The CDR3 spans 13 residues. The V segment lost 4 bases and the J segment 8 bases; nucleotides outside the gene matches: 5. CDR3 DNA: TGTGCCAGCAGCACGCGACAGGGGCACACCATATATTTT. Its translation is CASSTRQGHTIYF.

The chain is built from TRBV11-2 and TRBJ2-7; 7 bases match TRBD2. V was clipped by 4 bases and J by 4 bases; unmatched bases: 7. The CDR3 length is 14 residues. Per germline, CDR1 SGHAT and CDR2 FQNNGV. Written as DNA, the CDR3 is TGTGCCAGCAGCTGGTCCCCCGGGGGGTACGAGCAGTACTTC. It codes for CASSWSPGGYEQYF.

The chain links TRBV9 to TRBJ2-3; D is possibly TRBD2 (6 bases). CDR3 length equals 15 residues. Germline V gene lookup returns CDR1 SGDLS and CDR2 YYNGEE. V was shortened by 6 bases and J by 1 base, with 15 bases between the two germline ends. The CDR3 sequence: CASTAGPIRTDTQYF. For the CDR3, the DNA is TGTGCCAGCACCGCGGGACCTATCCGCACAGATACGCAGTATTTT.

In this sample, this clone turned up a few times. The gene calls are TRBV2 and TRBJ1-1; D is possibly TRBD1 (5 bases). Germline values: CDR1 SNHLY, CDR2 FYNNEI. The length of the CDR3 is 13 residues. V was trimmed by 4 bases and J by 5 bases, leaving 11 bases between them. This chain's CDR3 is CASSVGVHTEAFF. The CDR3 nucleotides read TGTGCCAGCAGTGTAGGGGTACATACTGAAGCTTTCTTT.

The chain joins TRBV19 to TRBJ1-6; no clear D gene. The CDR3 loop spans 14 amino acids. Germline CDR1 reads LNHDA; CDR2 reads SQIVND (reference sequence). The ends were cut back, 6 bases at V and 7 bases at J, with 13 bases in the middle. The DNA for the CDR3 is TGTGCCAGTAGGTCCGCGATCGGGAATTCACCCCTCCACTTT. Protein product: CASRSAIGNSPLHF.

The CDR3 DNA reads TGTGCCAGCAGCTTCTATAGAACTGAGCAGTTCTTC. Protein: CASSFYRTEQFF. The J gene is TRBJ2-1, the V gene TRBV11-2; D call uncertain. The CDR3 is made up of 12 amino acids. V lost 3 bases and J 9 bases, leaving 9 bases between the germline ends. Germline lookup yields CDR1 SGHAT and CDR2 FQNNGV.

This chain connects TRBV10-3 to TRBJ1-6, with TRBD1 identical over 7 bases. V shed 5 bases and J 6 bases; nucleotides not matched to a gene: 4. CDR1 and CDR2 (germline): ENHRY, SYGVKD. The CDR3 has 14 residues. The CDR3 sequence is CAISLGQLNSPLHF. The DNA of the CDR3 is TGTGCCATCAGTCTGGGACAGCTTAATTCACCCCTCCACTTT.

This clone was found a few times. The rearrangement links TRBV3-1 (or the pseudogene TRBV3-2) to TRBJ2-1, with a possible D match to TRBD2 (5 bases). The CDR3 runs to 13 residues. Trimming left V 3 bases short and J 7 bases short, with 10 bases between. Germline CDR1 is LGHDT and CDR2 is YNNKEL (reference sequence). CDR3 sequence (DNA): TGTGCCAGCAGCCACCAGGAGGCGAATGAGCAGTTCTTC. This encodes CASSHQEANEQFF.

The chain links TRBV19 to TRBJ1-2; D might be TRBD1 (5 bases). The germline V gene encodes CDR1 LNHDA and CDR2 SQIVND (reference sequence). The CDR3 extends over 14 amino acids. Trimming stripped 5 bases from V and 4 bases from J, with 14 bases between. CDR3 bases: TGTGCCAGTAGTCCGGGGAGGGACCTCTATGGCTACACCTTC. Translation: CASSPGRDLYGYTF.

The V call is TRBV5-1, the J call TRBJ2-7; maybe TRBD1 (6 bases). Deletions cut 2 bases from V and 0 bases from J, with 12 bases between. The CDR3 contains 15 residues. Germline V gives CDR1 SGHRS, CDR2 YFSETQ. The CDR3 spells CASSLGTPSSYEQYF. In nucleotides, the CDR3 is TGCGCCAGCAGCTTAGGGACACCGAGCTCCTACGAGCAGTACTTC.

The rearrangement uses TRBV6-5 and TRBJ1-2; TRBD1 is a possible D gene (5 bases). With 4 bases removed from V and 6 bases from J, the gap between germline ends came to 15 bases. CDR1 and CDR2 (germline): MNHEY, SVGAGI. The CDR3 is 14 amino acids. CDR3 DNA sequence: TGTGCCAGCAGTTCCTTCGGGGGAGTCAATGGCTACACCTTC. It yields the protein CASSSFGGVNGYTF.

The chain has TRBV6-5 and TRBJ1-6; D might be TRBD1 (6 bases). Germline CDR1 is MNHEY and CDR2 is SVGAGI. Trimming stripped 6 bases from V and 5 bases from J, with 14 bases between. The CDR3 extends over 15 amino acids. CDR3 DNA sequence: TGTGCCAGCAGACAGGGATTGGTGGATAATTCACCCCTCCACTTT. This translates into CASRQGLVDNSPLHF.

This clone was seen just once. This chain uses TRBV30 with TRBJ1-6; D is unclear. The CDR3 runs to 12 residues. Trimming stripped 6 bases from V and 5 bases from J, with 8 bases between. CDR1 GTSNPN and CDR2 SVGIG come from the germline V gene (reference sequence). The CDR3 DNA sequence: TGTGCCTGTATTACAGATAATTCACCCCTCCACTTT. This codes for CACITDNSPLHF.

The chain is built from TRBV7-6 and TRBJ2-3; 8 nucleotides align to TRBD2. The CDR3 is made up of 16 amino acids. Germline CDR1 is SGHVS and CDR2 is FNYEAQ. With 10 bases clipped from V and 2 bases from J, the junction kept 14 bases outside the gene matches. DNA of the CDR3: TGTGCCACCTCCCGGGGTTCGGGGGGGACCACAGATACGCAGTATTTT. Its protein product is CATSRGSGGTTDTQYF.

This rearrangement joins TRBV28 to TRBJ2-7, with D possibly matching TRBD1 (6 bases). Germline lookup yields CDR1 MDHEN and CDR2 SYDVKM. Trimming left V 6 bases short and J 2 bases short, with 17 bases between. The CDR3 loop spans 15 amino acids. The CDR3 bases are TGTGCCAGCAGGGGGCTCGGGACAACCGCCTACGAGCAGTACTTC. Protein sequence: CASRGLGTTAYEQYF.

This chain connects TRBV12-5 to TRBJ1-3, with unresolved D. Looked up from germline, CDR1 is LGHNT and CDR2 is FRNRAP. The V end lost 4 bases, the J end lost 0 bases, and 13 bases lay between the germline ends. The CDR3 is 16 residues long. The CDR3 loop reads CASGSNISYSGNTIYF. The CDR3 DNA is TGTGCTAGTGGTTCGAATATCTCCTACTCTGGAAACACCATATATTTT.

The gene calls are TRBV6-5 and TRBJ1-1; D might be TRBD1 (5 bases). V shed 2 bases and J shed 11 bases, with 12 bases lying between them. The CDR3 is made up of 12 amino acids. Germline CDR1 reads MNHEY; CDR2 reads SVGAGI. The DNA for the CDR3 is TGTGCCAGCAGTTACGAATGGGGGGGGGCTTTCTTT. It specifies CASSYEWGGAFF.

CDR3 amino acids: CASSERIGGYGYTF. In nucleotides, the CDR3 is TGTGCCAGCAGTGAAAGGATAGGAGGCTATGGCTACACCTTC. The chain recombines TRBV6-1 with TRBJ1-2, with D hard to call. The V gene lost 2 bases and the J gene lost 4 bases, with 11 bases spanning the gap. CDR1 is MNHNS and CDR2 is SASEGT in the germline V gene. The CDR3 is made up of 14 amino acids.